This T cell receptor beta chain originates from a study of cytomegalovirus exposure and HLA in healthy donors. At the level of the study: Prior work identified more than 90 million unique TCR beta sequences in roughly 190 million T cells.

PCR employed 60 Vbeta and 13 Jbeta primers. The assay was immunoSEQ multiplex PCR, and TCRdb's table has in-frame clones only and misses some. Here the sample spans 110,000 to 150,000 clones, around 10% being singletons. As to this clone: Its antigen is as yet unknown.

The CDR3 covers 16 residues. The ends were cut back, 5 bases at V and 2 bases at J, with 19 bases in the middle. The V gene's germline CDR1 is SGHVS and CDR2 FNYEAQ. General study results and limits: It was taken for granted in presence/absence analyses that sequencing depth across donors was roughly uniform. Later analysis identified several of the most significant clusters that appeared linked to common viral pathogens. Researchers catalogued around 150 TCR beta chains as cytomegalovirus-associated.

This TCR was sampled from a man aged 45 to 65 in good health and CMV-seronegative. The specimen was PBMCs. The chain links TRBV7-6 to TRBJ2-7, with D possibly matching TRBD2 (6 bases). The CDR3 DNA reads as TGTGCCAGCAGCCAGGATTCAGGGAGGAAAGCCTACGAGCAGTACTTC. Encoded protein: CASSQDSGRKAYEQYF.